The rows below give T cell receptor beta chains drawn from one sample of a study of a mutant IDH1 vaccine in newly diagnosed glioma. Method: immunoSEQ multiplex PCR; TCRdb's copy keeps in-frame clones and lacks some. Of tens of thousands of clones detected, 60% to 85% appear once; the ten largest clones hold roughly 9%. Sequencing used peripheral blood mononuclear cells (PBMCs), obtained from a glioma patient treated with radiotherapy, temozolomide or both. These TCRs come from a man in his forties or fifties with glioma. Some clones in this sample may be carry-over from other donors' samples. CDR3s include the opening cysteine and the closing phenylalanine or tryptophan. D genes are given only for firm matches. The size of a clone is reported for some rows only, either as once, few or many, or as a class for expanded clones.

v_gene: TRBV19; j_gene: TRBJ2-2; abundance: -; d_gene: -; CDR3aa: CASSIDGGTGELFF; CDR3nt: TGTGCCAGTAGTATAGATGGTGGGACAGGGGAGCTGTTTTTT
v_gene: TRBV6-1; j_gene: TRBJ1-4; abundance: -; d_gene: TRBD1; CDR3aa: CASHAGTGLNEKLFF; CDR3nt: TGTGCCAGCCATGCCGGGACAGGGCTGAATGAAAAACTGTTTTTT
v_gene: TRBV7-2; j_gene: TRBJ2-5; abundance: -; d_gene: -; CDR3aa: CASSRPIETQYF; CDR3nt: TGTGCCAGCAGCCGCCCAATAGAGACCCAGTACTTC
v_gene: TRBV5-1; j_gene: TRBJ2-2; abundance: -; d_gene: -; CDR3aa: CASSGGTGELFF; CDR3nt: TGCGCCAGCTCTGGCGGCACCGGGGAGCTGTTTTTT
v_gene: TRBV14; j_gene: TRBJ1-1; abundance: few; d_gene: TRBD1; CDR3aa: CASSHIDRVRTEAFF; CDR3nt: TGTGCCAGCAGCCATATCGACAGGGTGAGAACTGAAGCTTTCTTT
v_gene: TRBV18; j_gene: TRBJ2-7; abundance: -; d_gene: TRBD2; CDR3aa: CASSPPASGLYEQYF; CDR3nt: TGTGCCAGCTCACCACCGGCTAGCGGCCTCTACGAGCAGTACTTC
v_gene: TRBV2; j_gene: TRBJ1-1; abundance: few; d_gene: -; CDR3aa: CASVLSGEAFF; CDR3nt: TGTGCCAGCGTCCTGTCGGGTGAAGCTTTCTTT
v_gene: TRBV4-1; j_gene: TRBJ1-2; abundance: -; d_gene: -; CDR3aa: CASSPPTVVYGYTF; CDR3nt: TGCGCCAGCAGCCCCCCTACAGTGGTCTATGGCTACACCTTC
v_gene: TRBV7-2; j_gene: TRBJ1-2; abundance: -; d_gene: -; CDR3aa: CASSTGGAGDYGYTF; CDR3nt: TGTGCCAGCAGCACCGGGGGGGCGGGAGACTATGGCTACACCTTC
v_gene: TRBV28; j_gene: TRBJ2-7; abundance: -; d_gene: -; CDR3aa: CASSPPADEQYF; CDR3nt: TGTGCCAGCAGTCCGCCCGCGGACGAGCAGTACTTC
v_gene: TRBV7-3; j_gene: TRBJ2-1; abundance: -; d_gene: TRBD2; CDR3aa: CASSSPAGIYNEQFF; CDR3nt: TGTGCCAGCAGCTCACCAGCGGGGATCTACAATGAGCAGTTCTTC
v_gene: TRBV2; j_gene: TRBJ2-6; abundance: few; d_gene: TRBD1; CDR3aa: CASIGDRRPSGANVLTF; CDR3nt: TGTGCCAGCATTGGGGACAGGAGGCCCTCTGGGGCCAACGTCCTGACTTTC
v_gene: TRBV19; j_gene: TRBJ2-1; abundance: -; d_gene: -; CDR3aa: CASSIRVASSYNEQFF; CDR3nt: TGTGCCAGTAGTATACGGGTGGCGAGCTCCTACAATGAGCAGTTCTTC
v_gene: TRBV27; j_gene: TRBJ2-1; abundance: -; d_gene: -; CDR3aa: CASSYGHQYNEQFF; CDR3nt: TGTGCCAGCAGTTACGGGCATCAATACAATGAGCAGTTCTTC
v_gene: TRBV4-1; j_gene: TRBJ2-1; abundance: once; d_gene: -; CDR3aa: CASSQSAEGGDEQFF; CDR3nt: TGCGCCAGCAGCCAATCGGCAGAAGGAGGTGATGAGCAGTTCTTC
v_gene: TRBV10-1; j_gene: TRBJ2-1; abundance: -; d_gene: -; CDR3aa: CASEGHNEQFF; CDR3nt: TGCGCCAGCGAGGGGCACAATGAGCAGTTCTTC